These 4 T cell receptor beta chains came from one sample sequenced in a study of blood T cell repertoires in COVID-19. Libraries were prepared by immunoSEQ multiplex PCR; TCRdb keeps only in-frame clonotypes and omits some of them. The top ten hold 6.5% to 10% of the sample, which has 180,000 or so clones, approximately 85% seen once. Sequencing was carried out using peripheral blood. These receptors were collected from a woman in her sixties with acute or convalescent COVID-19.

J is TRBJ1-1 and V is TRBV6-6; D is undetermined. The CDR3 consists of 12 residues. Germline V gives CDR1 MNHNY, CDR2 SVGAGI (reference sequence). V was pared by 8 bases and J by 4 bases, with 11 bases between. CDR3 coding DNA: TGTGCCAGCTCTCGGGGAGCCACTGAAGCTTTCTTT. Translating it yields CASSRGATEAFF.

The chain recombines TRBV5-1 with TRBJ1-1, with D possibly TRBD1 on 6 matching bases. V was clipped by 1 base and J by 4 bases, with 8 bases between them. CDR3 length: 13 amino acids. The germline CDR1 and CDR2 sequences are SGHRS and YFSETQ. CDR3 region: CASSLRTATEAFF. CDR3 DNA sequence: TGCGCCAGCAGCTTGAGGACAGCCACTGAAGCTTTCTTT.

The chain links TRBV5-1 to TRBJ2-3; 12 nucleotides line up with TRBD2. The CDR3 is 16 residues long. Germline V gene data show CDR1 as SGHRS and CDR2 as YFSETQ. The junction had 4 bases not matched to a gene; V was cut back by 2 bases and J by 3 bases. The DNA for the CDR3 is TGCGCCAGCAGCTTACCGACTAGCGGGAGTACAGATACGCAGTATTTT. Its protein product is CASSLPTSGSTDTQYF.

This sequence joins TRBV29-1 and TRBJ2-4; 11 bases are shared with TRBD2. The CDR3 has 16 residues. The V and J ends lost 3 bases and 0 bases, in that order; junction bases with no gene match: 4. From germline, CDR1 is SQVTM and CDR2 ANQGSEA. CDR3 loop: CSVEGLADLAKNIQYF. The CDR3 DNA reads as TGCAGCGTTGAGGGACTAGCGGATTTAGCCAAAAACATTCAGTACTTC.